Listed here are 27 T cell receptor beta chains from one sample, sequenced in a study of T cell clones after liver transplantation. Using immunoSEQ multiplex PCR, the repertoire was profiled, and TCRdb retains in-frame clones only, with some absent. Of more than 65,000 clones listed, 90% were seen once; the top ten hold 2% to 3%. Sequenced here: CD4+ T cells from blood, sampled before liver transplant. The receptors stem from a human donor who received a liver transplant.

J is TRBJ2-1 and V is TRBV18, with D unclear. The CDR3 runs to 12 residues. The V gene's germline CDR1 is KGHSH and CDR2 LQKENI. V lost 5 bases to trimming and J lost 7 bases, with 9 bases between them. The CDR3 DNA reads TGTGCCAGCTCAAACGACCAGAATGAGCAGTTCTTC. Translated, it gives CASSNDQNEQFF.

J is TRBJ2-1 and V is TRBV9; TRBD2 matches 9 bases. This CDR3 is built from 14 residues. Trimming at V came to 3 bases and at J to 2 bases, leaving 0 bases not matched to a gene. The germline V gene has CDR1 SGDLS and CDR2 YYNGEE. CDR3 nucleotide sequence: TGTGCCAGCAGCGGCGGGAGGGCCTACAATGAGCAGTTCTTC. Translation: CASSGGRAYNEQFF.

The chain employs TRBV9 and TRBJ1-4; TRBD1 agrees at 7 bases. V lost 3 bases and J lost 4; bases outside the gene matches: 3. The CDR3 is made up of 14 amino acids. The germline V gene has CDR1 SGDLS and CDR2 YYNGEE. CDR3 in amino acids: CASSETGSNEKLFF. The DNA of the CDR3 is TGTGCCAGCAGCGAGACAGGGAGTAATGAAAAACTGTTTTTT.

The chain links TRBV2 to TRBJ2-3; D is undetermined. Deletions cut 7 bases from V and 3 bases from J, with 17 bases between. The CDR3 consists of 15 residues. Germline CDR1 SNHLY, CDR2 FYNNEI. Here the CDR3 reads CASTEGGRLTDTQYF. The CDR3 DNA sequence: TGTGCCAGCACCGAAGGTGGTAGACTGACAGATACGCAGTATTTT.

The CDR3 reads CASMRSRLSYEQYF. Here the CDR3 DNA reads TGTGCCTCAATGCGTTCGCGACTCTCCTACGAGCAGTACTTC. V usage is TRBV6-1 and J usage is TRBJ2-7, with D unresolved. The CDR3 is 14 residues long. Per germline, CDR1 MNHNS and CDR2 SASEGT. V gave up 11 bases and J gave up 0 bases, with 17 bases separating them.

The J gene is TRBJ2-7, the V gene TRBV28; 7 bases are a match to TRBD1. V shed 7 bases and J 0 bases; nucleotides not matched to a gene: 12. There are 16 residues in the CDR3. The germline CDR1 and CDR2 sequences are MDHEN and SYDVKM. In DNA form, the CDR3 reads TGTGCCAGCACCCCCTCCTTTGACAGGGACTCCTACGAGCAGTACTTC. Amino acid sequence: CASTPSFDRDSYEQYF. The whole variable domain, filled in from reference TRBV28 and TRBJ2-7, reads DVKVTQSSRYLVKRTGEKVFLECVQDMDHENMFWYRQDPGLGLRLIYFSYDVKMKEKGDIPEGYSVSREKKERFSLILESASTNQTSMYLCASTPSFDRDSYEQYFGPGTRLTVT.

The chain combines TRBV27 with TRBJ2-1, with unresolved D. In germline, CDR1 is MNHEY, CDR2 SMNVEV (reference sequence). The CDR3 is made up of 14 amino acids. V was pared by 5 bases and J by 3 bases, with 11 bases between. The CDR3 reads CASSHSTGYNEQFF. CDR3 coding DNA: TGTGCCAGCAGTCACTCGACGGGCTACAATGAGCAGTTCTTC.

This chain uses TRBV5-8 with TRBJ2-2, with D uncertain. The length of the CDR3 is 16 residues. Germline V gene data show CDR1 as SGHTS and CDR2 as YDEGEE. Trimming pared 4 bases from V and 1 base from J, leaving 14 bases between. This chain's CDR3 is CASSNGRPLNTGELFF. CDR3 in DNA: TGTGCCAGCAGCAACGGACGGCCTCTGAACACCGGGGAGCTGTTTTTT.

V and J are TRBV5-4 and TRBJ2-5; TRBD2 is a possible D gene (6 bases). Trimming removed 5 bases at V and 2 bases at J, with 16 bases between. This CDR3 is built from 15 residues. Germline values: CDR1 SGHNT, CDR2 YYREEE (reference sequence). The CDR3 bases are TGTGCCAGCAGTCGAGATGATGGGACTCAAGAGACCCAGTACTTC. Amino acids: CASSRDDGTQETQYF.

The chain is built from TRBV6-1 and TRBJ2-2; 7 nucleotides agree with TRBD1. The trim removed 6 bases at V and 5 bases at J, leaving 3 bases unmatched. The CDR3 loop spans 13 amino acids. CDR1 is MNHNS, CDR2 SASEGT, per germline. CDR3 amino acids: CASRRTGTGELFF. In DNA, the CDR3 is TGTGCCAGCAGGCGGACAGGAACCGGGGAGCTGTTTTTT.

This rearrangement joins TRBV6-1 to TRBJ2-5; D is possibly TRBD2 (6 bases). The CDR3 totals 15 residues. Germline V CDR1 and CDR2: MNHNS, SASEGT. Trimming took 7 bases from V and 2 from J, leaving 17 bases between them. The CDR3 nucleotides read TGTGCCAGCACTCTCTCGGGGGTTCGTCAAGAGACCCAGTACTTC. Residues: CASTLSGVRQETQYF.

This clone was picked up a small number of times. CDR3 nucleotides: TGTGCCAGCAGTTACCCCGCGGGGGGCTACACCTTC. This translates into CASSYPAGGYTF. V usage is TRBV6-5 and J usage is TRBJ1-2; D unresolved. The CDR3 has 12 residues. Trimming took off 2 bases at V and 8 bases at J, with 9 bases between the two ends. CDR1 is MNHEY, CDR2 SVGAGI, per germline.

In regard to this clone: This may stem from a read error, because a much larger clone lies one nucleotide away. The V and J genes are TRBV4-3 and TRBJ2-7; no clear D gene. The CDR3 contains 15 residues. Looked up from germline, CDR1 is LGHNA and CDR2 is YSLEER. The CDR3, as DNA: TGCGCCAGCAGCCAAGGATTTTCCCCTTCCTACGAGCAGTGCTTC. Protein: CASSQGFSPSYEQCF.

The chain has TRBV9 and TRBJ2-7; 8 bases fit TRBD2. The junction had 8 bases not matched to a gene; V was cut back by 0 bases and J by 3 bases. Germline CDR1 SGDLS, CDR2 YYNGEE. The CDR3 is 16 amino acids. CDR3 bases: TGTGCCAGCAGCGTAGGCGGGAGGCGCCGGGGCTACGAGCAGTACTTC. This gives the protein CASSVGGRRRGYEQYF. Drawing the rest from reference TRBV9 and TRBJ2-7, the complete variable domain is DSGVTQTPKHLITATGQRVTLRCSPRSGDLSVYWYQQSLDQGLQFLIQYYNGEERAKGNILERFSAQQFPDLHSELNLSSLELGDSALYFCASSVGGRRRGYEQYFGPGTRLTVT.

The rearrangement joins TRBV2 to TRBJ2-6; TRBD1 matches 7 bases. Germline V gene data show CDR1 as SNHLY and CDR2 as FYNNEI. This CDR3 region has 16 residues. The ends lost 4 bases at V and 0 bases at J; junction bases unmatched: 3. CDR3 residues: CASSGQGTSGANVLTF. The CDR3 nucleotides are TGTGCCAGCAGTGGACAGGGAACCTCTGGGGCCAACGTCCTGACTTTC.

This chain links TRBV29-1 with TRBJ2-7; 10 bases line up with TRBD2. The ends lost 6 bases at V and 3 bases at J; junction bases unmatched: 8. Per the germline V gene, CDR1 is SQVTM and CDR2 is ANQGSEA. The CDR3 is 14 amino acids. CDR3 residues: CSVLGTSADYEQYF. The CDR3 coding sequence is TGCAGCGTCCTGGGGACTAGCGCTGACTACGAGCAGTACTTC.

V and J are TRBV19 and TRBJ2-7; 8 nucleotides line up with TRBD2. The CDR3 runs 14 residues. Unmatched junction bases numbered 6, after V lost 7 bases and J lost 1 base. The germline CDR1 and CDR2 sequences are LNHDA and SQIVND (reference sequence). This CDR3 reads CASNAAGASYEQYF. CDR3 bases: TGTGCCAGTAACGCAGCGGGAGCTTCCTACGAGCAGTACTTC.

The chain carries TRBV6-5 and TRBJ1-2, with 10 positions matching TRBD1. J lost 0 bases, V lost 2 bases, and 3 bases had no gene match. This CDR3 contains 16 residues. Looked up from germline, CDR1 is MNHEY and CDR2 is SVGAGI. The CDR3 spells CASSYGGTGANYGYTF. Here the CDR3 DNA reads TGTGCCAGCAGTTACGGGGGGACAGGGGCTAACTATGGCTACACCTTC.

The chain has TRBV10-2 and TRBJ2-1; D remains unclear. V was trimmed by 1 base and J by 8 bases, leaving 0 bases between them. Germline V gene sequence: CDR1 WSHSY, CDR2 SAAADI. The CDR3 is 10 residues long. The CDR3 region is CASSEYEQFF. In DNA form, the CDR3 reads TGCGCCAGCAGTGAGTATGAGCAGTTCTTC.

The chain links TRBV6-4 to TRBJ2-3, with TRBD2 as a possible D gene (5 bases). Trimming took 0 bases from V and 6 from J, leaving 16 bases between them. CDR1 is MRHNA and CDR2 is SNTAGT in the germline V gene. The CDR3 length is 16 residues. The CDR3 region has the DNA TGTGCCAGCAGTGACTCGTTGGATGGAGGAATTGATACGCAGTATTTT. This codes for CASSDSLDGGIDTQYF.

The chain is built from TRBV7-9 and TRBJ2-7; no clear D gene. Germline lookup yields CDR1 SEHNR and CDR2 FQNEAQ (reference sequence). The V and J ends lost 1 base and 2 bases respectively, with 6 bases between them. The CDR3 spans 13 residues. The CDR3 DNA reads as TGTGCCAGCAGCTTAGGCGGCCCCTACGAGCAGTACTTC. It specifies CASSLGGPYEQYF.

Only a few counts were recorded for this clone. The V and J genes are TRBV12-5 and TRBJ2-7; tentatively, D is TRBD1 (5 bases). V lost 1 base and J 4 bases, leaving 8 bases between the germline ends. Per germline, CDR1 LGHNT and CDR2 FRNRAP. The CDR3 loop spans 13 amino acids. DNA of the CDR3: TGTGCTAGTGGTTTGGGACAGCAGTACGAGCAGTACTTC. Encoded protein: CASGLGQQYEQYF.

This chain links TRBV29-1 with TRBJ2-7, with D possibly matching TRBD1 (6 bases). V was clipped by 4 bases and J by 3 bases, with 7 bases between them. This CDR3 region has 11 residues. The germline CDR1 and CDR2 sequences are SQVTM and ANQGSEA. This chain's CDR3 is CSVGQVYEQYF. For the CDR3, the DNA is TGCAGCGTTGGACAGGTCTACGAGCAGTACTTC.

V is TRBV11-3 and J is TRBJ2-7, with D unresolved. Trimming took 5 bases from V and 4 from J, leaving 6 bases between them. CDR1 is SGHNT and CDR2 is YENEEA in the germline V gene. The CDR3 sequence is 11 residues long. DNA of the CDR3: TGTGCCAGCAGCCAATCGTACGAGCAGTACTTC. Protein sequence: CASSQSYEQYF.

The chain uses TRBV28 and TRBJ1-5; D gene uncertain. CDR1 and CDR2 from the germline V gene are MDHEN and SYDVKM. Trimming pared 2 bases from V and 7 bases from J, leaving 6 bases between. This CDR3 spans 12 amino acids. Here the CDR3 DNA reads TGTGCCAGCAGTTTAGGGGAGCAGCCCCAGCATTTT. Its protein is CASSLGEQPQHF.

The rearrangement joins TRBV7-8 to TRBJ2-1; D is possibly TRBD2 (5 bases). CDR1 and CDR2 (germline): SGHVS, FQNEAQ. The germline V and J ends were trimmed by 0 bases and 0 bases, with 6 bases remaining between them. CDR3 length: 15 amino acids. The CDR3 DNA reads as TGTGCCAGCAGCTTAGCCGGGAACTCCTACAATGAGCAGTTCTTC. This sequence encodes CASSLAGNSYNEQFF.

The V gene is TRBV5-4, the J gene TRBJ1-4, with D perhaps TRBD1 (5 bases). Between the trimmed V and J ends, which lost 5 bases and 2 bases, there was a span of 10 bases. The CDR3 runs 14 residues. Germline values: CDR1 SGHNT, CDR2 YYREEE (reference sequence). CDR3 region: CASSPTATNEKLFF. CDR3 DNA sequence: TGTGCCAGCAGTCCGACAGCCACTAATGAAAAACTGTTTTTT.